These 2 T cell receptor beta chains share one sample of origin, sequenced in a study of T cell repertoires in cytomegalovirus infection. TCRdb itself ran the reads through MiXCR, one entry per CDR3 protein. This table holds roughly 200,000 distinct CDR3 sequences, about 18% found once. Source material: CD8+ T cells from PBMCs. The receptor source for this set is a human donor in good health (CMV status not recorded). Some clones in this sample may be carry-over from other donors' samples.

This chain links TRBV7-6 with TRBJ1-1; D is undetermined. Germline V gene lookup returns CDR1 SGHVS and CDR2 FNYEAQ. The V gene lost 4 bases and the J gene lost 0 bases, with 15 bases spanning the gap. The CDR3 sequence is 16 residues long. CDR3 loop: CASSSPYGRVNTEAFF. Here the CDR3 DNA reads TGTGCCAGCAGCTCACCTTACGGACGGGTGAACACTGAAGCTTTCTTT.

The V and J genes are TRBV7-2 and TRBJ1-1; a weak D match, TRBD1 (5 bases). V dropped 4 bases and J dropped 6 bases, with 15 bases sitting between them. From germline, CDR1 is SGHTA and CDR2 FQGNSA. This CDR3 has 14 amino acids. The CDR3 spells CASSSTDTTAEAFF. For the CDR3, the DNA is TGTGCCAGCAGCTCGACAGATACTACGGCTGAAGCTTTCTTT.